This T cell receptor beta chain was captured by sequencing in a study of resident and recirculating memory T cells in vitiligo. The germline V gene has CDR1 SGHAT and CDR2 FQNNGV. Trimming removed 0 bases from V and 3 bases from J, with 21 bases in between. The CDR3 length is 18 residues. Stable vitiligo meant no lesion change over the previous 6 months. Patients had to be free of confetti depigmentation, indicating active vitiligo. Data came from immunoSEQ multiplex PCR; TCRdb stores just in-frame clones and leaves some out. The table includes 70,000 to 95,000 clones, about 91% detected once. As regards this clone: The antigen is not known.

Study findings and constraints: Clonality differed among vitiligo lesions, with no unique dominant clone. TCR sequences were not conserved across biopsy sites or patients.

Specimen: blood. The chain links TRBV11-2 to TRBJ2-7; D is perhaps TRBD2 (5 bases). This clonotype was obtained from a male donor with vitiligo. CDR3 sequence reads: CASSLEPLAEALVYEQYF. The CDR3 DNA sequence: TGTGCCAGCAGCTTAGAGCCCTTGGCGGAGGCCCTTGTCTACGAGCAGTACTTC.